What follows are 5 T cell receptor beta chains derived from one specimen sequenced in a study of shared T cell receptors in the human thymus. Method: immunoSEQ multiplex PCR; TCRdb's copy keeps in-frame clones and lacks some. The sample lists fewer than 700,000 clones; 88% were seen once. This same sample was also part of a study on human thymus T cells.

The sequencing input was thymocytes. The receptor set was obtained from a boy in the first two years of life with a congenital heart defect.

For the CDR3, the DNA is TGTGCCAGCAGCAAACAGGGCGGTGAAAAACTGTTTTTT. It yields the protein CASSKQGGEKLFF. The gene calls are TRBV5-6 and TRBJ1-4; perhaps TRBD1 as D (6 bases). The CDR3 sequence is 13 residues long. V shed 4 bases and J shed 7 bases, with 11 bases lying between them. The germline gives CDR1 SGHDT, CDR2 YYEEEE.

This clone showed up just a few times. The gene calls are TRBV19 and TRBJ2-7; D is unclear. Trimming cost V 3 bases and J 6 bases, with 21 bases left between them. Germline V gene data show CDR1 as LNHDA and CDR2 as SQIVND (reference sequence). This CDR3 contains 16 residues. The CDR3 is CASSIERVGSKREQYF. The DNA for the CDR3 is TGTGCCAGTAGTATTGAGAGAGTCGGTAGCAAGCGCGAGCAGTACTTC.

The chain links TRBV5-1 to TRBJ1-2, with 8 bases that match TRBD1. This CDR3 has 12 amino acids. V shed 4 bases, J shed 7 bases, and the junction held 3 bases outside the gene matches. In germline, CDR1 is SGHRS, CDR2 YFSETQ. In DNA, the CDR3 is TGCGCCAGCAGCCCAGGGGGCAGTGGCTACACCTTC. Translation: CASSPGGSGYTF.

CDR3 sequence: CSAGTSGRSSSYNEQFF. CDR3 DNA: TGCAGCGCCGGGACTAGCGGGAGGTCAAGCTCCTACAATGAGCAGTTCTTC. The chain joins TRBV29-1 to TRBJ2-1; 15 bases line up with TRBD2. Germline values: CDR1 SQVTM, CDR2 ANQGSEA. CDR3 length: 17 residues. The V segment lost 7 bases and the J segment 0 bases; nucleotides outside the gene matches: 7.

V usage is TRBV2 and J usage is TRBJ1-1, with D possibly being TRBD1 (5 bases). Germline loops: CDR1 SNHLY, CDR2 FYNNEI. The CDR3 contains 15 residues. Trimming pared 1 base from V and 3 bases from J, leaving 12 bases between. The CDR3 is CASSEVGPGDTEAFF. Here the CDR3 DNA reads TGTGCCAGCAGTGAAGTAGGGCCGGGGGACACTGAAGCTTTCTTT.